This TCR beta chain was found in a study of patients and donors after allogeneic stem cell transplantation. CDR3 length: 13 amino acids. Trimming took off 3 bases at V and 6 bases at J, with 11 bases between the two ends. Germline assignment: CDR1 SEHNR and CDR2 FQNEAQ (reference sequence). A single record per CDR3 protein comes from TCRdb applying MiXCR to the RT-PCR reads. The sample has some 200,000 distinct CDR3 sequences; around two fifths are singletons. With respect to this clonotype: This may arise from a read error, as a much more abundant clone is one base away.

The TCR originated in a human donor who was either an allogeneic HSCT recipient or a stem cell or donor lymphocyte infusion donor (not recorded which). It is not recorded whose cells these are; they may come from a transplant donor. What was sequenced was blood, either unsorted or a sorted T cell fraction (not recorded which). V is TRBV7-9 and J is TRBJ1-2; unclear D gene. CDR3 residues: CASSFWGTDGYTF. The CDR3 DNA follows: TGTGCCAGCAGCTTTTGGGGAACTGATGGCTACACCTTC.